A selection of T cell receptor beta chains follows, all from one sample in a study of graft-versus-host responses after intestinal transplantation. The protocol was immunoSEQ multiplex PCR, while the TCRdb copy is restricted to in-frame clones and leaves out a portion. This table holds about 15,000 clones, around 64% found once. The sample here was ileum tissue, taken around 700 days after intestinal transplantation. These receptors were taken from a human patient who received an intestinal transplant, so some T cells may come from the graft donor. The CDR3 runs from the conserved cysteine through the conserved F or W. A D gene is named only where the DNA matches it firmly. Expanded clones are given a class, and other clones once, few, many or no size at all.

J gene: TRBJ2-5
D gene: TRBD2
V gene: TRBV7-9
clone size: -
CDR3 protein: CASSITSGQETQYF
CDR3 DNA: TGTGCCAGCAGCATCACTAGCGGGCAAGAGACCCAGTACTTC

J gene: TRBJ1-3
D gene: -
V gene: TRBV9
clone size: -
CDR3 protein: CASSVGGKVGNTIYF
CDR3 DNA: TGTGCCAGCAGCGTTGGGGGCAAAGTAGGAAACACCATATATTTT

J gene: TRBJ2-7
D gene: -
V gene: TRBV27
clone size: -
CDR3 protein: CARLTGAYEQYF
CDR3 DNA: TGTGCCAGGTTAACAGGAGCCTACGAGCAGTACTTC

J gene: TRBJ2-7
D gene: TRBD1
V gene: TRBV7-2
clone size: -
CDR3 protein: CASSLAFPTGYGFYEQYF
CDR3 DNA: TGTGCCAGCAGCTTAGCGTTTCCGACAGGGTACGGATTCTACGAGCAGTACTTC

J gene: TRBJ1-6
D gene: -
V gene: TRBV7-2
clone size: -
CDR3 protein: CASSSNPTGAHYNSPLHF
CDR3 DNA: TGTGCCAGCAGCTCTAACCCGACAGGAGCCCACTATAATTCACCCCTCCACTTT

J gene: TRBJ2-5
D gene: -
V gene: TRBV6-5
clone size: -
CDR3 protein: CARKLQETQYF
CDR3 DNA: TGTGCCCGAAAGCTCCAAGAGACCCAGTACTTC

J gene: TRBJ2-7
D gene: TRBD1
V gene: TRBV19
clone size: -
CDR3 protein: CASSVDIGTAAYEQYF
CDR3 DNA: TGTGCCAGTAGTGTCGATATTGGGACAGCCGCCTACGAGCAGTACTTC

J gene: TRBJ1-2
D gene: -
V gene: TRBV15
clone size: once
CDR3 protein: CATSIRGGFNYGYTF
CDR3 DNA: TGTGCCACCAGCATTCGGGGGGGCTTTAACTATGGCTACACCTTC

J gene: TRBJ2-3
D gene: TRBD2
V gene: TRBV4-1
clone size: -
CDR3 protein: CASGRPLAGGLDTQYF
CDR3 DNA: TGCGCCAGCGGGAGGCCCCTAGCGGGGGGGCTGGATACGCAGTATTTT

J gene: TRBJ1-5
D gene: -
V gene: TRBV28
clone size: -
CDR3 protein: CASSLCTRVVCNQPQHF
CDR3 DNA: TGTGCCAGCAGTTTATGCACCAGGGTGGTTTGCAATCAGCCCCAGCATTTT

J gene: TRBJ1-6
D gene: -
V gene: TRBV6-1
clone size: few
CDR3 protein: CASMGRGSYNSPLHF
CDR3 DNA: TGTGCCAGCATGGGCCGGGGCTCCTATAATTCACCCCTCCACTTT

J gene: TRBJ2-7
D gene: -
V gene: TRBV13
clone size: large
CDR3 protein: CASSLTGEEYEQYF
CDR3 DNA: TGTGCCAGCAGCTTAACAGGTGAAGAGTACGAGCAGTACTTC

J gene: TRBJ2-1
D gene: -
V gene: TRBV15
clone size: -
CDR3 protein: CATSREAGGYNEQFF
CDR3 DNA: TGTGCCACCAGCAGAGAGGCAGGGGGGTACAATGAGCAGTTCTTC

J gene: TRBJ2-7
D gene: -
V gene: TRBV7-9
clone size: -
CDR3 protein: CASSPQTGYSYEQYF
CDR3 DNA: TGTGCCAGCAGCCCTCAGACAGGCTACTCCTACGAGCAGTACTTC

J gene: TRBJ1-3
D gene: -
V gene: TRBV6-5
clone size: -
CDR3 protein: CASSPGFSGNTIYF
CDR3 DNA: TGTGCCAGCAGCCCAGGGTTCTCTGGAAACACCATATATTTT

J gene: TRBJ2-5
D gene: TRBD2
V gene: TRBV7-2
clone size: -
CDR3 protein: CASSFRLAGETQYF
CDR3 DNA: TGTGCCAGCAGCTTTAGACTAGCCGGTGAGACCCAGTACTTC

J gene: TRBJ2-5
D gene: TRBD1
V gene: TRBV5-1
clone size: few
CDR3 protein: CASSADREGSETQYF
CDR3 DNA: TGCGCCAGCAGCGCGGACAGGGAAGGTTCGGAGACCCAGTACTTC

J gene: TRBJ1-1
D gene: TRBD1
V gene: TRBV6-1
clone size: -
CDR3 protein: CASRDRTGRDTEAFF
CDR3 DNA: TGTGCCAGCAGAGACAGGACAGGGAGGGACACTGAAGCTTTCTTT

J gene: TRBJ1-4
D gene: -
V gene: TRBV6-1
clone size: -
CDR3 protein: CASSVLISSNEKLFF
CDR3 DNA: TGTGCCAGCAGTGTGCTTATCTCGAGTAATGAAAAACTGTTTTTT

J gene: TRBJ1-5
D gene: -
V gene: TRBV10-1
clone size: -
CDR3 protein: CASRVGKLTVSNQPQHF
CDR3 DNA: TGCGCCAGCAGGGTTGGGAAGTTAACGGTGAGCAATCAGCCCCAGCATTTT

J gene: TRBJ1-4
D gene: -
V gene: TRBV7-2
clone size: few
CDR3 protein: CASSPVDGRNEKLFF
CDR3 DNA: TGTGCCAGCAGCCCCGTAGATGGCAGAAATGAAAAACTGTTTTTT

J gene: TRBJ1-6
D gene: -
V gene: TRBV10-2
clone size: -
CDR3 protein: CASSVLYYNSPLHF
CDR3 DNA: TGCGCCAGCAGTGTTTTATATTATAATTCACCCCTCCACTTT

J gene: TRBJ2-5
D gene: -
V gene: TRBV27
clone size: -
CDR3 protein: CASSLSFCEETQYF
CDR3 DNA: TGTGCCAGCAGTTTATCTTTCTGTGAAGAGACCCAGTACTTC

J gene: TRBJ2-5
D gene: TRBD2
V gene: TRBV5-1
clone size: few
CDR3 protein: CASRTQGGNQETQYF
CDR3 DNA: TGCGCCAGCAGAACTCAGGGAGGGAATCAAGAGACCCAGTACTTC

J gene: TRBJ1-3
D gene: -
V gene: TRBV10-3
clone size: -
CDR3 protein: CAISEGGAKKKGNTIYF
CDR3 DNA: TGTGCCATCAGTGAGGGAGGTGCGAAAAAGAAGGGAAACACCATATATTTT

J gene: TRBJ1-4
D gene: -
V gene: TRBV28
clone size: -
CDR3 protein: CASSFAGLEKLFF
CDR3 DNA: TGTGCCAGCAGTTTTGCAGGTCTCGAAAAACTGTTTTTT

J gene: TRBJ1-2
D gene: TRBD1
V gene: TRBV6-1
clone size: -
CDR3 protein: CASSEPRQGKKYGYTF
CDR3 DNA: TGTGCCAGCAGTGAGCCCCGACAGGGGAAGAAGTATGGCTACACCTTC

J gene: TRBJ2-2
D gene: -
V gene: TRBV28
clone size: -
CDR3 protein: CASQGGQGRGLRTGELFF
CDR3 DNA: TGTGCCAGCCAGGGAGGTCAAGGGCGCGGCCTCCGCACCGGGGAGCTGTTTTTT

J gene: TRBJ2-6
D gene: -
V gene: TRBV7-9
clone size: -
CDR3 protein: CASSRDSGANVLTF
CDR3 DNA: TGTGCCAGCAGCCGGGACTCTGGGGCCAACGTCCTGACTTTC

J gene: TRBJ2-7
D gene: TRBD2
V gene: TRBV30
clone size: -
CDR3 protein: CAWSALGLAGSYEQYF
CDR3 DNA: TGTGCCTGGAGCGCCCTGGGACTAGCGGGCTCCTACGAGCAGTACTTC

J gene: TRBJ2-5
D gene: -
V gene: TRBV7-6
clone size: once
CDR3 protein: CASSLGEETQYF
CDR3 DNA: TGTGCCAGCAGCTTAGGGGAAGAGACCCAGTACTTC

J gene: TRBJ2-5
D gene: -
V gene: TRBV21-1
clone size: -
CDR3 protein: CASSKVRLRPGETSVQETQYF
CDR3 DNA: TGTGCCAGCAGCAAAGTGCGGCTCCGCCCGGGCGAAACTAGCGTACAAGAGACCCAGTACTTC